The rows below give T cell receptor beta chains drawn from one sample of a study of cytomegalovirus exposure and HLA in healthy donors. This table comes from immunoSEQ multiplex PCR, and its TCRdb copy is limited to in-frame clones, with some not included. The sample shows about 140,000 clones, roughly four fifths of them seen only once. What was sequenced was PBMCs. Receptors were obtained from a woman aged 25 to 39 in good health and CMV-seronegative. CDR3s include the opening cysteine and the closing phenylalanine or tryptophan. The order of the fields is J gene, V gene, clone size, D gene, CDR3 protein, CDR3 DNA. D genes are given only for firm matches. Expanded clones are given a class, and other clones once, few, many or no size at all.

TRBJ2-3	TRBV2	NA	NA	CASTRGGGTDTQYF	TGTGCCAGCACGAGGGGGGGCGGTACAGATACGCAGTATTTT
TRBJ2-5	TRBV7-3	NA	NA	CASSLSGNRWETQYF	TGTGCCAGCAGCTTAAGCGGCAATCGGTGGGAGACCCAGTACTTC
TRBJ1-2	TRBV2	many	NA	CASSEQGGGYTF	TGTGCCAGCAGTGAGCAGGGTGGAGGCTACACCTTC
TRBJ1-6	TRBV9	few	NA	CASSTRDSPLHF	TGTGCCAGCAGCACCAGGGATTCACCCCTCCACTTT
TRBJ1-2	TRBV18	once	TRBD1	CASSPRRDRVYGYTF	TGTGCCAGCTCACCACGCCGGGACAGGGTTTATGGCTACACCTTC
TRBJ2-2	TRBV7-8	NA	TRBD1	CASSSRPGQGAGGELFF	TGTGCCAGCAGCTCTCGACCGGGACAGGGGGCTGGAGGGGAGCTGTTTTTT
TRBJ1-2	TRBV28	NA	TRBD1	CASSLIQGNYGYTF	TGTGCCAGCAGTTTAATACAGGGGAACTATGGCTACACCTTC
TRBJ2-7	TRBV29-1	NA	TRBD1	CSAIGTGHYEQYF	TGCAGCGCCATAGGGACAGGCCACTACGAGCAGTACTTC
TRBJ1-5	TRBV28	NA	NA	CASSLLGQVNQPQHF	TGTGCCAGCAGTTTATTAGGCCAGGTCAATCAGCCCCAGCATTTT
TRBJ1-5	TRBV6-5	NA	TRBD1	CASSYAGGVQPQHF	TGTGCCAGCAGTTATGCAGGGGGAGTTCAGCCCCAGCATTTT
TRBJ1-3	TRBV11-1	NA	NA	CASSTGQGNTIYF	TGTGCCAGCAGCACCGGACAGGGAAACACCATATATTTT
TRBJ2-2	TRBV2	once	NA	CASRPDSNTGELFF	TGTGCCAGCAGACCCGACAGCAACACCGGGGAGCTGTTTTTT
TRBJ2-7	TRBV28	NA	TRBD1	CASSLTGGFLYEQYF	TGTGCCAGCAGTCTCACAGGGGGCTTCCTCTACGAGCAGTACTTC
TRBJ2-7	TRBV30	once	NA	CAWKPSQSYEQYF	TGTGCCTGGAAGCCGTCACAGAGCTACGAGCAGTACTTC
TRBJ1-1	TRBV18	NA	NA	CASSPQLKGTEAFF	TGTGCCAGCTCACCTCAGCTCAAGGGGACTGAAGCTTTCTTT
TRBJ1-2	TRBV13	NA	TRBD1	CASSLADRAPGYGYTF	TGTGCCAGCAGCTTAGCGGACAGGGCTCCCGGCTATGGCTACACCTTC
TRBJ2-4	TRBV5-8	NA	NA	CASSSRGIAKNIQYF	TGTGCCAGCAGCTCTCGGGGGATAGCCAAAAACATTCAGTACTTC
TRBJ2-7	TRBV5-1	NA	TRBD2	CASSLEGRGEQYF	TGCGCCAGCAGCTTGGAGGGGAGGGGCGAGCAGTACTTC
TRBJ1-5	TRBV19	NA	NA	CASTQGKGGGQPQHF	TGTGCCAGTACCCAGGGAAAGGGGGGGGGTCAGCCCCAGCATTTT
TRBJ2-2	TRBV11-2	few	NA	CASSYRFAGTGELFF	TGTGCCAGCAGTTACAGGTTCGCAGGCACCGGGGAGCTGTTTTTT
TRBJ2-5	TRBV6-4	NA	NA	CASRDGGETQYF	TGTGCCAGCAGGGACGGCGGGGAGACCCAGTACTTC
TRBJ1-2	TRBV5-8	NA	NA	CASSLQGRYGYTF	TGTGCCAGCAGCTTGCAGGGGCGCTATGGCTACACCTTC
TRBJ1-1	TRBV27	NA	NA	CASSFGGKNTEAFF	TGTGCCAGCAGTTTTGGGGGCAAGAACACTGAAGCTTTCTTT
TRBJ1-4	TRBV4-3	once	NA	CASSQDWRNEKLFF	TGCGCCAGCAGCCAAGATTGGAGGAATGAAAAACTGTTTTTT
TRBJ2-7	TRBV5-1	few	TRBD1	CASSSGQGPHEQYF	TGCGCCAGCAGCTCCGGACAGGGTCCCCACGAGCAGTACTTC
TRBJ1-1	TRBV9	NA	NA	CASSGQGRTEAFF	TGTGCCAGCAGCGGGCAGGGTCGGACTGAAGCTTTCTTT
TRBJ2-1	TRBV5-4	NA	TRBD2	CASTIAGKYNEQFF	TGTGCCAGCACCATAGCGGGGAAGTACAATGAGCAGTTCTTC
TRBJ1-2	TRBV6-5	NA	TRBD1	CASRPYRGLNYGYTF	TGTGCCAGCCGCCCTTACAGGGGTCTGAACTATGGCTACACCTTC
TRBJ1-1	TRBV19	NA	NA	CASSKNMNTEAFF	TGTGCCAGTAGTAAAAACATGAACACTGAAGCTTTCTTT
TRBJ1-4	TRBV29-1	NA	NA	CSVDRRDNEKLFF	TGCAGCGTTGATCGCCGGGATAATGAAAAACTGTTTTTT
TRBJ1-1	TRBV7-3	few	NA	CASSRETNTEAFF	TGTGCCAGCAGTCGGGAAACGAACACTGAAGCTTTCTTT
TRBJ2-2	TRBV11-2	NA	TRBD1	CASSYRQGDTGELFF	TGTGCCAGCAGCTACCGACAGGGGGATACCGGGGAGCTGTTTTTT
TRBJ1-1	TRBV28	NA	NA	CASSAGGKSTEAFF	TGTGCCAGCAGCGCTGGGGGGAAGAGCACTGAAGCTTTCTTT
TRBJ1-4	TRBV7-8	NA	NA	CASSLAADSPGSATNEKLFF	TGTGCCAGCAGCTTAGCGGCTGACAGCCCAGGGTCGGCGACTAATGAAAAACTGTTTTTT
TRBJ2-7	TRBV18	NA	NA	CASSPWRSYEQYF	TGTGCCAGCTCACCCTGGAGGTCCTACGAGCAGTACTTC
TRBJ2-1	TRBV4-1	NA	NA	CASSQGAGGDRWNEQFF	TGCGCCAGCAGCCAAGGGGCCGGGGGAGATAGGTGGAATGAGCAGTTCTTC
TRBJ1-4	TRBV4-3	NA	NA	CASSQERREKLFF	TGCGCCAGCAGCCAAGAACGTAGAGAAAAACTGTTTTTT
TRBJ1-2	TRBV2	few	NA	CASSGTARDGYTF	TGTGCCAGCAGTGGAACCGCGCGCGATGGCTACACCTTC
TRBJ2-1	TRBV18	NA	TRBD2	CASSPLSSGDNEQFF	TGTGCCAGCTCACCGCTTAGTAGCGGGGACAATGAGCAGTTCTTC
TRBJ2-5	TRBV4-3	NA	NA	CASSQDGGSYQETQYF	TGCGCCAGCAGCCAAGATGGAGGGAGTTATCAAGAGACCCAGTACTTC
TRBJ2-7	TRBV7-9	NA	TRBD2	CASSPGTSGTPLGYEQYF	TGTGCCAGCAGCCCGGGGACTAGCGGGACCCCCTTGGGCTACGAGCAGTACTTC
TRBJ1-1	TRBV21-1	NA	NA	CASSRDSYLLATEAFF	TGTGCCAGCAGCAGAGACAGTTATTTACTGGCCACTGAAGCTTTCTTT
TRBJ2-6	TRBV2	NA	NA	CASSGVSGANVLTF	TGTGCCAGCAGTGGAGTGTCCGGGGCCAACGTCCTGACTTTC
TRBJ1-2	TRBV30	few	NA	CAWSWYSGYTF	TGTGCCTGGAGCTGGTATAGCGGCTACACCTTC
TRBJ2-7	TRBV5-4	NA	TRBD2	CASSGGGSYEQYF	TGTGCCAGCAGCGGCGGGGGAAGTTACGAGCAGTACTTC
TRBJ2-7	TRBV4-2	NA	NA	CASSQVAAYYEQYF	TGTGCCAGCAGCCAAGTAGCGGCTTACTACGAGCAGTACTTC
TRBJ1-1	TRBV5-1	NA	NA	CASSVDGSNTEAFF	TGCGCCAGCAGCGTGGACGGTTCGAACACTGAAGCTTTCTTT
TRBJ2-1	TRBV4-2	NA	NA	CASSPQVGEQFF	TGTGCCAGCAGCCCCCAGGTTGGCGAGCAGTTCTTC
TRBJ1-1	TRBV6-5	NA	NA	CASSYGGSQEAFF	TGTGCCAGCAGTTACGGGGGGTCGCAGGAAGCTTTCTTT
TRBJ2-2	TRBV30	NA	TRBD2	CAWSRPAGGERSGELFF	TGTGCCTGGAGTAGACCCGCGGGAGGGGAGAGGTCCGGGGAGCTGTTTTTT
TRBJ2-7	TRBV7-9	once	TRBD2	CASQAGESYEQYF	TGTGCCAGCCAAGCGGGAGAAAGCTACGAGCAGTACTTC
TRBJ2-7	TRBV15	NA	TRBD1	CATSPPKANRGSYEQYF	TGTGCCACCAGCCCACCCAAGGCTAACAGGGGTTCCTACGAGCAGTACTTC